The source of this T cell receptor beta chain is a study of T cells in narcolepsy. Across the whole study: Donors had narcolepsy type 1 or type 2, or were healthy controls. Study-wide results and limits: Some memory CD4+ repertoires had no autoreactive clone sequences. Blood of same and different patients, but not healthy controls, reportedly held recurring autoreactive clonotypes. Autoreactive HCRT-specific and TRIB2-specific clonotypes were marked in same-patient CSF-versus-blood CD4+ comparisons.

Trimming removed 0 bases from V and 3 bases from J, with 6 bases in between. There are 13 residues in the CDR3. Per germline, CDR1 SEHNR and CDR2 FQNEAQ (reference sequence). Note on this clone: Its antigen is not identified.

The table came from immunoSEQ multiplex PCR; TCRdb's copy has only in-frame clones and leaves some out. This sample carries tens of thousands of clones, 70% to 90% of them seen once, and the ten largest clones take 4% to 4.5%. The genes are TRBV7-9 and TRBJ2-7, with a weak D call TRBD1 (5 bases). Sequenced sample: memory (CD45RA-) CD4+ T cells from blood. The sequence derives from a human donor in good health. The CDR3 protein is CASSLAGHYEQYF. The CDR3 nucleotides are TGTGCCAGCAGCTTAGCGGGGCACTACGAGCAGTACTTC.